This TCR beta chain appears in the sequencing data of a study of graft-versus-host responses after intestinal transplantation. The overall study: Each of the recipients got a multivisceral, liver-intestinal, or isolated intestinal transplant. Anti-thymocyte globulin served as induction for all recipients, who then took tacrolimus and steroids for 2 to 4 years. The study's findings and limits: Recipient bone marrow held GvH clones, some seen earlier in ileum or blood. Across patients carrying graft-donor T cell macrochimerism, allografts held high graft-versus-host to host-versus-graft clonal ratios.

Sequencing used immunoSEQ multiplex PCR; TCRdb keeps in-frame clones, though not all of them. The sample lists under 30,000 clones; 65% to 80% were seen once. In regard to this clone: What it binds is not known.

CDR1 is SGHVS and CDR2 is FNYEAQ in the germline V gene. The trim removed 5 bases at V and 2 bases at J, leaving 6 bases unmatched. CDR3 length: 16 residues. Intraepithelial and lamina propria lymphocytes were freed from processed graft tissue. The chain carries TRBV7-6 and TRBJ2-2; TRBD1 matches 9 bases. The sequences come from ileum tissue, collected 98 days after intestinal transplantation. The source is a human patient who received an intestinal transplant, so some T cells may come from the graft donor. This CDR3 is CASSPRTGENTGELFF. The CDR3 DNA is TGTGCCAGCAGCCCCCGGACAGGGGAAAACACCGGGGAGCTGTTTTTT.